The T cell receptor beta chain under discussion was sequenced for a study of cytomegalovirus exposure and HLA in healthy donors. The primer mix had 60 Vbeta and 13 Jbeta primers. Assay used: immunoSEQ multiplex PCR; TCRdb lists only in-frame clones, some missing. The repertoire shows 150,000 or so clones; the top ten hold about 1.5%. General study points: A later analysis linked a missense variant in DCLRE1C to the trimming of TCR beta V and J genes. Among TCR beta chains, those listed as cytomegalovirus-associated numbered over 150. A cluster of highly shared sequence variants was likely a sequencing artifact. It emerged from a later analysis that several of the most significant clusters appeared to be linked to common viral pathogens.

For this clone: Its antigen is unidentified.

The CDR3 is made up of 14 amino acids. Germline V gene lookup returns CDR1 SQVTM and CDR2 ANQGSEA. J was trimmed by 7 bases and V by 5 bases; bases with no gene match: 12. This TCR came from a woman in her thirties or forties in good health and CMV-seropositive. The specimen was PBMCs. The chain links TRBV29-1 to TRBJ2-3; TRBD2 aligns across 7 bases. The CDR3 protein is CSVSGGAFGNTQYF. In DNA, the CDR3 is TGCAGCGTTTCGGGAGGCGCATTTGGGAATACGCAGTATTTT.